The clone carrying this T cell receptor beta chain came up a few times. Its antigen is unidentified. TCRdb called the 5' RACE reads again in MiXCR, with one record for every CDR3 protein. The data hold about 350,000 distinct CDR3 sequences, with approximately 8% observed a single time. This sample is part of a study of T cells after yellow fever vaccination. Study-level information: Preparation of the low-cell-number fractions used SMART-Seq v4 Ultra Low Input.

Study conclusions and caveats: Most clones from primary vaccination were detected again post-booster (roughly 95% CD4, around 88% CD8).

The CDR3 is 14 residues long. From germline, CDR1 is MGHRA and CDR2 YSYEKL. With 4 bases clipped from V and 6 bases from J, the junction kept 7 bases outside the gene matches. The chain joins TRBV4-1 to TRBJ2-7; TRBD1 matches 9 bases. The TCR sequence derives from a man between 18 and 35 years old who received the YFV17D yellow fever vaccine. Sequenced material: PBMCs, taken 35 to 50 days after the first yellow fever vaccination. CDR3 sequence (DNA): TGCGCCAGCAGCCTATCTGGGACAGGGAGCGAGCAGTACTTC. Its translation: CASSLSGTGSEQYF.